A single sample gave rise to the 30 T cell receptor beta chains below, sequenced in a study of cytomegalovirus exposure and HLA in healthy donors. PCR amplification relied on 60 Vbeta primers (plus 13 Jbeta primers). The data were produced by immunoSEQ multiplex PCR, yet TCRdb's version contains in-frame clones alone and is incomplete. The data contain some 170,000 clones, around 80% of them singletons. Material: PBMCs. The receptors stem from a girl between 5 and 17 years old in good health and CMV-seropositive.

The chain joins TRBV27 to TRBJ1-3; possibly TRBD1 for D (6 bases). Trimming pared 5 bases from V and 0 bases from J, leaving 11 bases between. This CDR3 is built from 15 residues. The germline CDR1 and CDR2 sequences are MNHEY and SMNVEV (reference sequence). CDR3 sequence: CASSPRGASGNTIYF. CDR3 bases: TGTGCCAGCAGTCCTCGGGGGGCCTCTGGAAACACCATATATTTT.

This chain connects TRBV5-1 to TRBJ2-7; 9 nucleotides match TRBD1. The CDR3 has 15 residues. V lost 0 bases and J lost 3; bases outside the gene matches: 4. CDR1 and CDR2 from the germline V gene are SGHRS and YFSETQ. CDR3 region: CASSLEGQGHYEQYF. CDR3 DNA sequence: TGCGCCAGCAGCTTGGAGGGACAGGGACACTACGAGCAGTACTTC.

The CDR3 DNA is TGTGCCAGCAGCTTGGCCGGACAGGGGTGGGGATCCTACGAGCAGTACTTC. It codes for CASSLAGQGWGSYEQYF. The J gene is TRBJ2-7, the V gene TRBV5-6, with 9 bases fitting TRBD1. The CDR3 runs to 17 residues. CDR1 is SGHDT, CDR2 YYEEEE, per germline. Trimming cost V 0 bases and J 1 base; bases outside gene matches: 8.

This clone showed up just a few times. J is TRBJ1-2 and V is TRBV4-3; a possible D gene is TRBD1 (6 bases). V gave up 1 base and J gave up 3 bases, with 9 bases separating them. Germline V gene sequence: CDR1 LGHNA, CDR2 YSLEER. The CDR3 covers 14 residues. The CDR3: CASSQGTVDYGYTF. The CDR3 DNA is TGCGCCAGCAGCCAAGGGACAGTTGACTATGGCTACACCTTC.

V gene TRBV28 combines with J gene TRBJ1-1, with a possible D match to TRBD1 (5 bases). CDR1 and CDR2 (germline): MDHEN, SYDVKM. The CDR3 has 14 amino acids. V shed 7 bases and J shed 4 bases, with 16 bases lying between them. The CDR3 here is CASNSGGSGTEAFF. DNA of the CDR3: TGTGCCAGCAATAGTGGGGGGTCGGGCACTGAAGCTTTCTTT. Filled out from reference TRBV28 and TRBJ1-1, the complete variable domain reads DVKVTQSSRYLVKRTGEKVFLECVQDMDHENMFWYRQDPGLGLRLIYFSYDVKMKEKGDIPEGYSVSREKKERFSLILESASTNQTSMYLCASNSGGSGTEAFFGQGTRLTVV.

This clone was picked up one time. The gene calls are TRBV10-3 and TRBJ2-3; D might be TRBD1 (5 bases). CDR1 is ENHRY, CDR2 SYGVKD, per germline. V dropped 0 bases and J dropped 2 bases, with 12 bases sitting between them. The CDR3 is made up of 16 amino acids. The CDR3 spells CAISESGQGPTDTQYF. CDR3 nucleotide sequence: TGTGCCATCAGTGAGTCAGGTCAGGGCCCCACAGATACGCAGTATTTT.

The V gene is TRBV10-3, the J gene TRBJ2-2; D is perhaps TRBD1 (6 bases). CDR3 length: 15 amino acids. Germline V gene data show CDR1 as ENHRY and CDR2 as SYGVKD. V shed 9 bases and J shed 3 bases, with 17 bases lying between them. Here the CDR3 reads CAIPLNRDHTGELFF. DNA of the CDR3: TGTGCCATTCCACTCAACAGGGATCACACCGGGGAGCTGTTTTTT.

The chain combines TRBV11-2 with TRBJ2-3, with 8 bases that match TRBD2. Trimming cost V 1 base and J 7 bases; bases outside gene matches: 7. The CDR3 consists of 15 residues. Germline V lookup: CDR1 SGHAT, CDR2 FQNNGV. The CDR3 nucleotides read TGTGCCAGCAGCTTAGCGAGCGGGAGAATCTATACGCAGTATTTT. Encoded protein: CASSLASGRIYTQYF. Looking up the rest from reference TRBV11-2 and TRBJ2-3 gives the full variable domain: EAGVAQSPRYKIIEKRQSVAFWCNPISGHATLYWYQQILGQGPKLLIQFQNNGVVDDSQLPKDRFSAERLKGVDSTLKIQPAKLEDSAVYLCASSLASGRIYTQYFGPGTRLTVL.

Only one count was recorded for this clone. The chain uses TRBV15 and TRBJ2-2, with TRBD1 matching over 7 bases. There are 14 residues in the CDR3. V dropped 5 bases and J dropped 5; count of bases not matched to a gene: 5. Germline V CDR1 and CDR2: LNHNV, YYDKDF (reference sequence). CDR3 loop: CATSPKGATGELFF. CDR3 bases: TGTGCCACCAGCCCTAAGGGGGCTACCGGGGAGCTGTTTTTT. Variable domain in full (rest from reference TRBV15 and TRBJ2-2): DAMVIQNPRYQVTQFGKPVTLSCSQTLNHNVMYWYQQKSSQAPKLLFHYYDKDFNNEADTPDNFQSRRPNTSFCFLDIRSPGLGDTAMYLCATSPKGATGELFFGEGSRLTVL.

V and J are TRBV6-5 and TRBJ2-7; TRBD1 matches at 11 bases. J lost 2 bases, V lost 5 bases, and 2 bases had no gene match. This CDR3 contains 14 residues. Germline lookup yields CDR1 MNHEY and CDR2 SVGAGI. In DNA, the CDR3 is TGTGCCAGCAGTAGGGACAGGGGGGCCTACGAGCAGTACTTC. It codes for CASSRDRGAYEQYF.

The rearrangement joins TRBV2 to TRBJ2-6; D is unresolved. This CDR3 contains 13 residues. The ends were cut back, 2 bases at V and 11 bases at J, with 10 bases in the middle. Germline assignment: CDR1 SNHLY and CDR2 FYNNEI. The CDR3 region has the DNA TGTGCCAGCAGTGAATTTCCACTCGACGTCCTGACTTTC. Its translation: CASSEFPLDVLTF.

This chain links TRBV10-2 with TRBJ1-5; a weak D match, TRBD1 (5 bases). V was cut by 6 bases and J by 0 bases, with 12 bases left in between. This CDR3 comprises 15 residues. Germline V CDR1 and CDR2: WSHSY, SAAADI. In DNA, the CDR3 is TGCGCCAGCAGGGGGACTGGGTATAGCAATCAGCCCCAGCATTTT. This codes for CASRGTGYSNQPQHF.

Only a few counts were recorded for this clone. The chain combines TRBV4-1 with TRBJ1-5; 7 positions agree with TRBD1. The CDR3 consists of 17 residues. V lost 0 bases, J lost 3 bases, and 8 bases stayed unmatched. CDR1 and CDR2 from the germline V gene are MGHRA and YSYEKL. This CDR3 is CASSQEFRDSYNQPQHF. CDR3 nucleotides: TGCGCCAGCAGCCAAGAGTTTAGGGACAGTTACAATCAGCCCCAGCATTTT.

V and J are TRBV9 and TRBJ1-2, with TRBD1 matching 7 bases. Germline V gene sequence: CDR1 SGDLS, CDR2 YYNGEE. V lost 3 bases, J lost 2 bases, and 16 bases stayed unmatched. The CDR3 sequence is 18 residues long. As DNA, the CDR3 is TGTGCCAGCAGCGCAGGACAGGACACCCCATTGTTGAACTATGGCTACACCTTC. Encoded protein: CASSAGQDTPLLNYGYTF.

This chain links TRBV7-9 with TRBJ2-7, with D maybe TRBD1 (6 bases). The germline V gene has CDR1 SEHNR and CDR2 FQNEAQ (reference sequence). This CDR3 spans 13 amino acids. Trimming took 2 bases from V and 2 from J, leaving 7 bases between them. The CDR3 loop is CASSLTGTYEQYF. CDR3 bases: TGTGCCAGCAGCTTAACAGGGACCTACGAGCAGTACTTC.

This clone was detected once. This chain uses TRBV6-4 with TRBJ2-3; tentatively, D is TRBD1 (7 bases). Trimming removed 2 bases from V and 5 bases from J, with 14 bases in between. This CDR3 region has 15 residues. Germline V gene sequence: CDR1 MRHNA, CDR2 SNTAGT. The CDR3 coding sequence is TGTGCCAGCAGTGACGGCCAGGGGGACTTAGATACGCAGTATTTT. As protein: CASSDGQGDLDTQYF.

The chain recombines TRBV2 with TRBJ1-2; TRBD1 is a possible D gene (5 bases). V was shortened by 5 bases and J by 7 bases, with 14 bases between the two germline ends. CDR3 length: 13 amino acids. The germline V gene has CDR1 SNHLY and CDR2 FYNNEI. For the CDR3, the DNA is TGTGCCAGCAGTTTATCTGGGGCTGCTGGCTACACCTTC. Residues: CASSLSGAAGYTF.

V and J are TRBV18 and TRBJ2-6, with a possible D match to TRBD1 (5 bases). Germline assignment: CDR1 KGHSH and CDR2 LQKENI. Trimming removed 0 bases at V and 3 bases at J, with 18 bases between. This CDR3 is 19 amino acids long. The CDR3 DNA reads as TGTGCCAGCTCACCACCGGGCGCGACAGTGTCGAGTGGGGCCAACGTCCTGACTTTC. As protein: CASSPPGATVSSGANVLTF.

This chain uses TRBV6-5 with TRBJ1-1, with TRBD1 identical over 8 bases. V trimming: 8 bases; J trimming: 5 bases; junction bases outside the gene matches: 7. This CDR3 has 13 residues. CDR1 is MNHEY, CDR2 SVGAGI, per germline. The CDR3 is CASVRQGWTEAFF. CDR3 nucleotides: TGTGCCAGCGTAAGACAGGGGTGGACTGAAGCTTTCTTT.

The V call is TRBV19, the J call TRBJ1-5, with a tentative D call TRBD1 (5 bases). This CDR3 has 16 amino acids. Trimming removed 5 bases at V and 4 bases at J, with 18 bases between. CDR1 LNHDA and CDR2 SQIVND come from the germline V gene (reference sequence). The CDR3 DNA follows: TGTGCCAGTAGTCGGGGAGGAGGGACGTATAATCAGCCCCAGCATTTT. Protein: CASSRGGGTYNQPQHF. The full variable domain, its missing parts supplied by reference TRBV19 and TRBJ1-5, is DGGITQSPKYLFRKEGQNVTLSCEQNLNHDAMYWYRQDPGQGLRLIYYSQIVNDFQKGDIAEGYSVSREKKESFPLTVTSAQKNPTAFYLCASSRGGGTYNQPQHFGDGTRLSIL.

V usage is TRBV7-8 and J usage is TRBJ2-7; 13 bases line up with TRBD2. Per germline, CDR1 SGHVS and CDR2 FQNEAQ. There are 17 residues in the CDR3. Trimming at V came to 5 bases and at J to 2 bases, leaving 9 bases not matched to a gene. CDR3 DNA: TGTGCCAGCAGCATCTCAGGGACTAGCGGGGCCCCCTACGAGCAGTACTTC. Translation gives CASSISGTSGAPYEQYF.

This chain connects TRBV7-2 to TRBJ1-2; the match to TRBD1 covers 9 bases. This CDR3 has 14 residues. Germline V gene lookup returns CDR1 SGHTA and CDR2 FQGNSA. The trim removed 3 bases at V and 4 bases at J, leaving 3 bases unmatched. The CDR3 spells CASSFGDRAYGYTF. The CDR3 nucleotides read TGTGCCAGCAGCTTCGGGGACAGGGCCTATGGCTACACCTTC. Full variable domain (remainder filled in from reference TRBV7-2 and TRBJ1-2): GAGVSQSPSNKVTEKGKDVELRCDPISGHTALYWYRQSLGQGLEFLIYFQGNSAPDKSGLPSDRFSAERTGGSVSTLTIQRTQQEDSAVYLCASSFGDRAYGYTFGSGTRLTVV.

This chain joins TRBV28 and TRBJ1-5; possible D gene TRBD1, 5 bases. The CDR3 contains 16 residues. Deletions cut 7 bases from V and 7 bases from J, with 23 bases between. Germline CDR1 MDHEN, CDR2 SYDVKM. The CDR3 sequence: CASTPPIGGFWQPQHF. The CDR3 bases are TGTGCCAGCACCCCCCCCATCGGGGGGTTCTGGCAGCCCCAGCATTTT.

The chain is built from TRBV25-1 and TRBJ1-2; tentative D call: TRBD1 (5 bases). V was cut by 5 bases and J by 7 bases, with 14 bases left in between. This CDR3 has 13 amino acids. The germline CDR1 and CDR2 sequences are MGHDK and SYGVNS. The CDR3 spells CASSKAGKRGYTF. In nucleotides, the CDR3 is TGTGCCAGCAGTAAAGCAGGGAAGCGTGGCTACACCTTC.

The CDR3 nucleotides read TGTGCCAGCAACCCTCCCGGGACACTACTCACCGGGGAGCTGTTTTTT. Translating gives CASNPPGTLLTGELFF. The chain combines TRBV28 with TRBJ2-2, with D maybe TRBD1 (6 bases). Trimming took off 7 bases at V and 4 bases at J, with 19 bases between the two ends. The CDR3 covers 16 residues. The germline CDR1 and CDR2 sequences are MDHEN and SYDVKM.

In its sample, this clone was seen once. The chain couples TRBV5-1 to TRBJ1-1; D might be TRBD1 (6 bases). CDR1 and CDR2 from the germline V gene are SGHRS and YFSETQ. This CDR3 is 14 amino acids long. V lost 4 bases and J lost 3, with 13 bases in between. The CDR3 region has the DNA TGCGCCAGCAGCCAAGGGGGGGGCTACACTGAAGCTTTCTTT. Amino acid sequence: CASSQGGGYTEAFF. Complete variable domain (other parts from reference TRBV5-1 and TRBJ1-1): KAGVTQTPRYLIKTRGQQVTLSCSPISGHRSVSWYQQTPGQGLQFLFEYFSETQRNKGNFPGRFSGRQFSNSRSEMNVSTLELGDSALYLCASSQGGGYTEAFFGQGTRLTVV.

As concerns this clone: The sample carries other DNA sequences with the same CDR3. The V gene is TRBV6-5, the J gene TRBJ1-5; 8 nucleotides match TRBD1. This CDR3 is 13 amino acids long. CDR1 is MNHEY, CDR2 SVGAGI, per germline. The V segment lost 6 bases and the J segment 4 bases; nucleotides outside the gene matches: 2. The CDR3 loop is CASRRTGNQPQHF. The CDR3 DNA reads as TGTGCCAGCAGAAGGACAGGGAATCAGCCCCAGCATTTT.

This clone was observed a few times. The chain combines TRBV19 with TRBJ1-5, with 7 bases identical to TRBD1. Germline loops: CDR1 LNHDA, CDR2 SQIVND (reference sequence). This CDR3 has 14 amino acids. V shed 5 bases and J 3 bases; nucleotides not matched to a gene: 4. CDR3 protein: CASSAGQDNQPQHF. The CDR3 region has the DNA TGTGCCAGTAGTGCTGGACAGGACAATCAGCCCCAGCATTTT.

The chain has TRBV7-3 and TRBJ1-1, with TRBD1 as a possible D gene (6 bases). Trimming took 0 bases from V and 1 from J, leaving 12 bases between them. Germline-derived CDR1 and CDR2 are SGHTA and FQGTGA. CDR3 length: 16 amino acids. CDR3 bases: TGTGCCAGCAGCTTAACCAGGGGCCGCAAGAACACTGAAGCTTTCTTT. Its protein product is CASSLTRGRKNTEAFF.

The chain joins TRBV6-4 to TRBJ2-7; weak D call: TRBD1 (6 bases). The CDR3 runs to 15 residues. Germline CDR1 is MRHNA and CDR2 is SNTAGT. The germline V and J ends were trimmed by 4 bases and 2 bases, with 15 bases remaining between them. CDR3 nucleotides: TGTGCCAGCAGTGTTGAGGCAGGGGAGACCTACGAGCAGTACTTC. This codes for CASSVEAGETYEQYF.